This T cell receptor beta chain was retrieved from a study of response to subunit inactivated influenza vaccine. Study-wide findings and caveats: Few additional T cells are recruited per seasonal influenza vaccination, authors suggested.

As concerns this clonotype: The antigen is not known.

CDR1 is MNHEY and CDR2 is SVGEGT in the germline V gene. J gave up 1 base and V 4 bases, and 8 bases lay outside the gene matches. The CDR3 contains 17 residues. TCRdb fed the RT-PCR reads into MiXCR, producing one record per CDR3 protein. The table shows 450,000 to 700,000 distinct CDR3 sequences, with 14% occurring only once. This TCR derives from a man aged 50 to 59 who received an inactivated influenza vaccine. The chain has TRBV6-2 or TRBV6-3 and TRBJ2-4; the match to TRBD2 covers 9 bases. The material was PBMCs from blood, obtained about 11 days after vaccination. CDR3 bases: TGTGCCAGCAGTTCGCCGGGACTAGCAGTTGCCAAAAACATTCAGTACTTC. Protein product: CASSSPGLAVAKNIQYF.